This T cell receptor beta chain was sequenced during a study of blood T cell repertoires in COVID-19. Background on the study: Acute and convalescent COVID-19 specimens originated in the United States, Italy and Spain.

In its sample, this clone was seen a few times. The V gene's germline CDR1 is MRHNA and CDR2 SNTAGT. CDR3 length: 13 residues. Between the trimmed V and J ends, which lost 4 bases and 1 base, there was a span of 7 bases. Using immunoSEQ multiplex PCR, the repertoire was profiled, and TCRdb retains in-frame clones only, with some absent. There are 89,000 or so clones in the sample; 89% occur only once, and around 2.9% lies in the top ten. The specimen sequenced was peripheral blood. The rearrangement joins TRBV6-4 to TRBJ1-1; D gene unclear. This clonotype originated in a man aged 50 to 60 with COVID-19, enrolled during active disease. The CDR3 bases are TGTGCCAGCAGTGTGAAGCCGAACACTGAAGCTTTCTTT. Its translation: CASSVKPNTEAFF.